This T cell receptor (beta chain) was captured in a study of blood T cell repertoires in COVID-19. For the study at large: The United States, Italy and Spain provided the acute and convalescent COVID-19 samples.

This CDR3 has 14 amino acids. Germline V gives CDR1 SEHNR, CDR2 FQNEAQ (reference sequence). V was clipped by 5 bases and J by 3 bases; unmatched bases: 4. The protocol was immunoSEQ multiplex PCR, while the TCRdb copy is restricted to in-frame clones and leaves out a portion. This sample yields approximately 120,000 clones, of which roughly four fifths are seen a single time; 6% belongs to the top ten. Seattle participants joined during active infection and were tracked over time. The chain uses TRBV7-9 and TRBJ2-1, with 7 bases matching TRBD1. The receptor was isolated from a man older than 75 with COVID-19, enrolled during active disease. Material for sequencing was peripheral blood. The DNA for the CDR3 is TGTGCCAGCAGCCTGACAGGGTTCTACAATGAGCAGTTCTTC. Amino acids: CASSLTGFYNEQFF. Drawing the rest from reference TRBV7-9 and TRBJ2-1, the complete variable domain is DTGVSQNPRHKITKRGQNVTFRCDPISEHNRLYWYRQTLGQGPEFLTYFQNEAQLEKSRLLSDRFSAERPKGSFSTLEIQRTEQGDSAMYLCASSLTGFYNEQFFGPGTRLTVL.